This T cell receptor (beta chain) was sequenced in a study of blood T cells in healthy people across ages. A few counts support this clonotype. Combining a sample-barcoded 5' primer with a J-beta primer mix, a second PCR ran for roughly 7 to 12 cycles. One entry per CDR3 protein results from TCRdb running MiXCR on the 5' RACE reads. The sample includes around 580,000 distinct CDR3 sequences, around 48% of them seen just once. Germline loops: CDR1 SGDLS, CDR2 YYNGEE. This CDR3 is 12 amino acids long. Trimming cost V 0 bases and J 4 bases, with 3 bases left between them. The sample comprised blood. This clonotype originated in a man older than 75 in good health. V usage is TRBV9 and J usage is TRBJ2-3, with unresolved D. The CDR3 reads CASSVASDTQYF. CDR3 in DNA: TGTGCCAGCAGCGTAGCGTCAGATACGCAGTATTTT.